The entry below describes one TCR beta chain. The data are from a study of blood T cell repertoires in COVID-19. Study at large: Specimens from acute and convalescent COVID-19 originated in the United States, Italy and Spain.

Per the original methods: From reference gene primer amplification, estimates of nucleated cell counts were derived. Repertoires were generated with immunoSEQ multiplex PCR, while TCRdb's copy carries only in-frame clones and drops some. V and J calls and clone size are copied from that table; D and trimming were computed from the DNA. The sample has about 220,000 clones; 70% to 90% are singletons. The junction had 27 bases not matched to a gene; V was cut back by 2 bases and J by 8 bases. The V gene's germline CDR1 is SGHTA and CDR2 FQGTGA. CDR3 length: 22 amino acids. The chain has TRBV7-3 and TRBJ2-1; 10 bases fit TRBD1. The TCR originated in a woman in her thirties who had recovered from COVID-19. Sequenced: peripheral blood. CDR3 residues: CASSLGRPRDRGGCRRRHEQFF. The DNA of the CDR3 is TGTGCCAGCAGCTTAGGTCGACCGCGGGACAGGGGTGGATGCCGCCGCCGCCATGAGCAGTTCTTC. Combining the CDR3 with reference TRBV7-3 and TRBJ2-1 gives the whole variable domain GAGVSQTPSNKVTEKGKYVELRCDPISGHTALYWYRQSLGQGPEFLIYFQGTGAADDSGLPNDRFFAVRPEGSVSTLKIQRTERGDSAVYLCASSLGRPRDRGGCRRRHEQFFGPGTRLTVL.